This TCR beta chain was recorded in a study of cytomegalovirus exposure and HLA in healthy donors (TCRdb year 2017). Regarding the study in general: An earlier analysis of some 600 of the donors reported under 300 Gb of sequence data and around 100 million unique TCR beta sequences obtained from about 170 million T cells. About 280 gigabases of sequencing data and roughly 90 million unique TCR sequences were included in an early release covering about 700 HLA-typed donors. Of the roughly 400 genotyped donors, 75% to 85% were placed in the genetic ancestry cluster associated with self-reported Caucasian donors. The study aimed to test whether signatures of past pathogen exposure could be identified by cataloging public T cell receptors. The study used immunosequencing to profile the T cell repertoires of under 700 subjects and linked those repertoires to cytomegalovirus serostatus. Along with the approximately 670-subject first cohort, a separate validation cohort of over 90 different subjects was used. To predict cytomegalovirus infection status, the study combined high-throughput TCR immunosequencing, statistical association of individual TCRs with disease status, and machine learning. In a later analysis, previously published TCR beta repertoires from 500 to 750 donors were re-analyzed and high-resolution HLA genotyping was added so that TCR occurrence patterns could be studied. The later analysis used no new phenotypic data to find candidate immune exposures, relying instead on TCR beta sequences and their occurrence across donors. An earlier analysis of several hundred of the donors applied high-throughput TCR beta sequencing to assess whether each TCR beta V gene segment acted as functional or pseudogenic. Donor age, sex, ethnicity and CMV serostatus were compiled together with the repertoire data. A later genetic analysis used genome-wide SNP genotypes for about 65% of the roughly 670 donors, treating that subset as a discovery cohort. All discovery cohort repertoires had been generated using a single sequencing platform. Both class I and class II loci were covered by HLA typing, at four-digit resolution. The number of typed donors differed by locus: 629-630 for A, B, C, DRB1 and DQB1; about 520 for DQA1; around 610 for DPA1; and roughly 470 for DPB1. Because of strong linkage in the cohort, 4 to 6 DR-DQ haplotypes were treated as single units for association and clustering. Among about 390 genotyped donors of the cohort, an average of approximately 250,000 unique TCR beta nucleotide sequences were sequenced per donor, roughly a sixth of them non-productive. Broad study findings and their caveats: A few of the identified cytomegalovirus-associated TCR beta chains were confirmed in vitro to be specific for cytomegalovirus antigens. A further reported finding was that TCR beta sequences accurately predicted the HLA-A and HLA-B alleles for most subjects in the first cohort. CMV serostatus was the only immune exposure information available for the cohort. The authors suggested that the approach could potentially be generalized to other disease states and immunological phenotypes. Compared with equally common non-associated chains, HLA-associated TCR beta chains in a later analysis were more clonally expanded and had lower generation probabilities. Linkage disequilibrium might explain the correlated functional status among segregating V segments, but an unknown experimental factor could not be ruled out. The 87-base-pair reads could not distinguish some IMGT-functional V segments, including TRBV6-2 and TRBV6-3, so those segments were excluded. Compared with the approximately 700-donor mean, donors in an Asian-associated ancestry cluster had fewer N-insertions in productive TCRs, according to a later genetic analysis. In a later genetic analysis, a missense DCLRE1C variant was associated with V-gene and J-gene trimming of TCR beta chains, and the association was replicated in an independent cohort. The presence/absence analyses assumed that sequencing depth was roughly uniform across donors, and that assumption may not be true. This cohort had only TCR beta chains sequenced, and the lack of alpha or paired-chain data limited which features could be detected. In a later analysis, 16,951 TCR beta sequences were associated with specific HLA alleles at a false discovery rate of 0.05. The earlier analysis of some 560 of the donors excluded 15 to 20 rarely observed V segments, including chromosome 9 orphons, because counts were too low. In an earlier analysis of around 600 of the donors, most TCR beta V segments were observed in productive rearrangements about 90% or about 30% of the time, broadly matching IMGT annotations. Most CMV-associated TCR beta chains appeared to be HLA-restricted in a later analysis, and the HLA associations seemed to be driven largely by CMV exposure. Cytomegalovirus status was reported to be diagnosed by the classifier with high specificity and sensitivity in both the original and validation cohorts. In the study, roughly 160 TCR beta chains were listed as associated with cytomegalovirus. Most TCR sequences were observed very rarely across donors, whereas some public TCRs were present in many individuals. HLA typing was unavailable for some donors at each locus, so association tests used only the typed subset. When HLA alleles, especially DR and DQ, strongly co-occurred, attributing TCR associations to individual alleles was difficult. According to a later analysis, TCR association rates differed among HLA loci, with DRB1 alleles showing the most associated TCRs and HLA-C alleles showing the fewest. A later analysis reported that several top co-occurrence clusters appeared linked to parvovirus B19, influenza, CMV and Epstein-Barr virus. A cluster of highly shared sequence variants was judged likely to represent a technical artifact of the sequencing pipeline.

With regard to this clone: It has no known antigen specificity. Base qualities are not recorded, but no much larger clone differs from it by a single base.

Library creation used the immunoSEQ multiplex PCR assay. The multiplex PCR relied on a mix of 60 forward primers for TCR Vbeta segments and 13 reverse primers for TCR Jbeta segments. The CDR3 region of rearranged TCR beta genes was amplified from genomic DNA by a multiplex PCR assay. The Illumina HiSeq System was used to sequence the amplified TCR beta libraries as 87-base-pair reads. The authors' analysis ran thus. A later analysis counted about 80 million unique TCR beta chains across the 690 or so repertoires, and around 12 million of these chains were shared by at least two donors. To remove PCR and sequencing errors, raw reads were error-corrected and collapsed into unique sequences using a nearest-neighbor algorithm that merged closely related sequences. CDR3 sequences were aligned to IMGT reference sequences to assign V, D and J gene segments. Each retained sequence needed at least a six-nucleotide match to both a V gene segment and a J gene segment. Rearrangements were classified as productive when the CDR3 lacked stop codons and remained in frame with V and J, and all other rearrangements were classified as non-productive. Following IMGT convention, CDR3 was defined as the stretch from the second conserved V-encoded cysteine to the conserved J-encoded phenylalanine. In an earlier analysis of approximately 590 of the donors, sequences lacking an unambiguous match to a single V gene segment were excluded. An earlier analysis of a few hundred of the donors called V segments functional above 56.7% productive rearrangements and segregating when the between-donor standard deviation exceeded 5%. To diagnose cytomegalovirus status from the catalog of TCR beta chain sequences, a statistical classification framework was built. A later analysis assigned V and J genes by comparing TCR nucleotide sequences with IMGT/GENE-DB human TR gene sequences. A later analysis assigned CDR3 sequences and most-parsimonious VDJ recombination scenarios with the TCRdist pipeline. In a later analysis, each TCR beta chain was defined by its CDR3 amino acid sequence together with its V-gene family, and reads without a unique V-gene family were excluded. In a later analysis, fewer than 650 highly shared, low-generation-probability nucleotide sequences were removed to address suspected cross-contamination and a sequencing artifact. In a later analysis, a clonal expansion index for each public chain was calculated from normalized within-repertoire ranks of inferred template counts. In a later analysis, generation probabilities were computed with a VDJ recombination model fitted to out-of-frame rearrangements, and the resulting probabilities were checked against IGoR. In a later analysis, TCR-TCR, TCR-HLA and TCR-CMV co-occurrence was scored with hypergeometric tests, and a repertoire-size bias correction was applied to TCR pairs. In a later analysis, false discovery rates were estimated by permuting HLA or CMV assignments 20 times. In a later analysis, co-occurring TCRs were grouped using DBSCAN, and TCRdist sequence similarity was added for clustering within HLA-allele-positive subsets. Co-occurrence clustering excluded repertoires with fewer than 30,000 or more than 120,000 public chains, plus five with anomalous nucleotide sharing. TCRdb retrieved this table from immuneACCESS and kept in-frame rearrangements only. Not all clones are present; in checked studies, unresolved V genes account for under half, and no reason is known for the remainder. V and J calls and clone size are those listed in that table; D and trimming were worked out from the DNA. The sample has 150,000 or so clones on record, more than 60% of them singletons. The ten most abundant clones make up under 9% of the sample.

The cohort consisted of some 730 healthy bone marrow donors. All cohort members were sampled while nominally healthy, although unrecorded immune exposures were likely present. The donor was CMV seropositive and belonged to the group of over 250 seropositive cohort members. Each donor provided a peripheral blood sample, and peripheral blood mononuclear cells were used for TCR beta sequencing. The Qiagen DNeasy Blood Extraction Kit was used to extract genomic DNA from the blood cell samples. The germline V gene (reference sequence) sets CDR1 to MNHNY and CDR2 to SVGAGI. The CDR3, from cysteine to phenylalanine, totals 11 residues. Only CDR3 DNA is held: 33 bases, read in frame from base 1. V is clipped by 7 bases and J by 8 bases, and the sequence between their germline boundaries is 6 bases long.

The TCR was taken from a woman aged 35 to 49 in good health and CMV-seropositive. Recombination linked TRBV6-6 to TRBJ1-6, with the D gene too uncertain to name. Sequencing was done on a sample of PBMCs. The CDR3 reads CASTSDSPLHF. The DNA sequence follows: TGTGCCAGCACCTCGGATTCACCCCTCCACTTT.